The source of this TCR beta chain is a study of shared clonotypes between healthy human individuals. The study's findings and limits: Lower generation probabilities were found for non-shared clonotypes than for those shared by all four donors.

The germline CDR1 and CDR2 sequences are SGHNT and YYREEE (reference sequence). J lost 4 bases, V lost 2 bases, and 4 bases had no gene match. The CDR3 has 15 amino acids. Profiling relied on immunoSEQ multiplex PCR, and the TCRdb table lists in-frame clones only, not all of them. The sample carries more than 1.2 million clones, 98% recorded once. Concerning this clone: The antigen remains unidentified.

The chain is built from TRBV5-4 and TRBJ1-4; 8 bases fit TRBD1. Specimen: naive CD4+ T cells sorted from blood. The subset denotes: CD45RA+ positively selected. This TCR was sampled from a man between 25 and 39 years old in good health. The CDR3 DNA reads TGTGCCAGCAGCTTACAGGGGGTCTATAATGAAAAACTGTTTTTT. Translating it yields CASSLQGVYNEKLFF.